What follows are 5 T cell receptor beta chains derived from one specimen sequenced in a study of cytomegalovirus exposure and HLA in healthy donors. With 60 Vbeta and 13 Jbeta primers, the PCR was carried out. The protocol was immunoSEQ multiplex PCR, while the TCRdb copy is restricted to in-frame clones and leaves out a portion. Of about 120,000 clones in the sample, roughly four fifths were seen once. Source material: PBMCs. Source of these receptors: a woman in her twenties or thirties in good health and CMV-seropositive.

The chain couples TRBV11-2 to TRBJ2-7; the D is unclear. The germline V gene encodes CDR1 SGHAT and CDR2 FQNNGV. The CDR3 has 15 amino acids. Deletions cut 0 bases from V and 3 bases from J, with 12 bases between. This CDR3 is CASSLDRGPHYEQYF. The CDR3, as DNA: TGTGCCAGCAGCTTAGATCGAGGTCCCCACTACGAGCAGTACTTC.

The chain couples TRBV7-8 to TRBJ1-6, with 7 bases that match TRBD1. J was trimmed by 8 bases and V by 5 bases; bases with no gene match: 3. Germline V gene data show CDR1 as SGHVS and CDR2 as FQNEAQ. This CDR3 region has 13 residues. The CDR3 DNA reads TGTGCCAGCAGCGTTACAGGGGATTCACCCCTCCACTTT. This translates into CASSVTGDSPLHF.

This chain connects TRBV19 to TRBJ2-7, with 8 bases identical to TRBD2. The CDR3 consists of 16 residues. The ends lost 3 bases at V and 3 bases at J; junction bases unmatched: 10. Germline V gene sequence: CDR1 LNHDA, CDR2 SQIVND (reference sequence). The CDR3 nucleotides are TGTGCCAGTAGTATCGGGGGGGACCGCCCTTACTACGAGCAGTACTTC. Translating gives CASSIGGDRPYYEQYF.

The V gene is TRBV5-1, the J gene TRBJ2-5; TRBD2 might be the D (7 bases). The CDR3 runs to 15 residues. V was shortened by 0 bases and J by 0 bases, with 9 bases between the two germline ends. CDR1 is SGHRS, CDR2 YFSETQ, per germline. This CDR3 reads CASSLGGGHQETQYF. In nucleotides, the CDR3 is TGCGCCAGCAGCTTGGGCGGGGGCCACCAAGAGACCCAGTACTTC.

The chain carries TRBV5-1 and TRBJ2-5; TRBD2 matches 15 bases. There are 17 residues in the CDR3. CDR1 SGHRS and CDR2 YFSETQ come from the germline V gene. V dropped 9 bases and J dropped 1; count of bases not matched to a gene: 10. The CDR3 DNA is TGCGCCACCTCCCCGGGACTAGCGGGGGGATTCCAAGAGACCCAGTACTTC. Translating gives CATSPGLAGGFQETQYF.